The 14 T cell receptor beta chains presented below share a single source sample, sequenced in a study of OX40 agonist ivuxolimab in advanced cancers. Receptors were amplified or captured by the immunoSEQ multiplex PCR assay. TCRdb retrieved this table from immuneACCESS and kept in-frame rearrangements only. Not all clones are present; in checked studies, unresolved V genes account for under half, and no reason is known for the remainder. Within this sample are fewer than 45,000 clones, with 70% to 90% of them counted one time only. The leading ten clones occupy about 16% of the sample. The input for sequencing was CD4+ or CD8+ T cells sorted from blood, taken in a trial of the OX40 agonist ivuxolimab. These TCRs come from an adult with an advanced solid tumor such as melanoma, head and neck, liver or kidney cancer.

The gene calls are TRBV6-5 and TRBJ2-2; D is perhaps TRBD1 or TRBD2 (5 bases each). This CDR3 is 16 amino acids long. V was trimmed by 0 bases and J by 6 bases, leaving 14 bases between them. CDR1 and CDR2 (germline): MNHEY, SVGAGI. The CDR3 here is CASSYSGTMYAGELFF. CDR3 nucleotide sequence: TGTGCCAGCAGTTACTCCGGGACCATGTATGCCGGGGAGCTGTTTTTT.

This chain connects TRBV5-6 to TRBJ1-5; D not certain. The CDR3 contains 15 residues. Trimming cost V 2 bases and J 4 bases, with 13 bases left between them. In germline, CDR1 is SGHDT, CDR2 YYEEEE. The CDR3 DNA reads TGTGCCAGCAGCTTCGGCGGCGAATTTAATCAGCCCCAGCATTTT. Translated, it gives CASSFGGEFNQPQHF.

V and J are TRBV27 and TRBJ2-1; D ambiguous. Looked up from germline, CDR1 is MNHEY and CDR2 is SMNVEV (reference sequence). The length of the CDR3 is 18 residues. V was trimmed by 2 bases and J by 2 bases, leaving 19 bases between them. The CDR3: CASSLAFWRPTPYNEQFF. CDR3 sequence (DNA): TGTGCCAGCAGTTTAGCCTTTTGGCGCCCTACCCCCTACAATGAGCAGTTCTTC.

V usage is TRBV27 and J usage is TRBJ1-5; D is possibly TRBD1 (6 bases). This CDR3 contains 16 residues. Germline V gene lookup returns CDR1 MNHEY and CDR2 SMNVEV (reference sequence). Deletions cut 5 bases from V and 6 bases from J, with 20 bases between. The CDR3 loop reads CASSETRGLVVQPQHF. The CDR3 nucleotides read TGTGCCAGCAGTGAGACTCGGGGGCTGGTTGTTCAGCCCCAGCATTTT.

About this clone: One end of the junction fails to match germline, which may point to a read error. V is TRBV7-7 and J is TRBJ2-7; the D gene is possibly TRBD1 (6 bases). Germline V CDR1 and CDR2: SSHAT, FNYEAQ (reference sequence). The CDR3 covers 14 residues. This CDR3 is CASSLSTGSYEQYF. DNA for the CDR3: TGTGCTAGCAGCTTAAGCACAGGGTCCTACGAGCAGTACTTC. Full variable domain (remainder filled in from reference TRBV7-7 and TRBJ2-7): GAGVSQSPRYKVTKRGQDVTLRCDPISSHATLYWYQQALGQGPEFLTYFNYEAQPDKSGLPSDRFSAERPEGSISTLTIQRTEQRDSAMYRCASSLSTGSYEQYFGPGTRLTVT.

The chain couples TRBV5-8 to TRBJ2-7; D unclear. The length of the CDR3 is 10 residues. Germline CDR1 is SGHTS and CDR2 is YDEGEE. Trimming took 2 bases from V and 5 from J, leaving 2 bases between them. This chain's CDR3 is CASSFDEQYF. CDR3 nucleotides: TGTGCCAGCAGCTTCGACGAGCAGTACTTC.

V and J are TRBV27 and TRBJ2-7; a possible D gene is TRBD2 (5 bases). The CDR3 extends over 14 amino acids. In germline, CDR1 is MNHEY, CDR2 SMNVEV (reference sequence). V was cut by 6 bases and J by 3 bases, with 15 bases left in between. The CDR3 nucleotides are TGTGCCAGCAGCCACGGAGAGGGCGGCTACGAGCAGTACTTC. Its translation is CASSHGEGGYEQYF.

The chain uses TRBV2 and TRBJ2-7; maybe TRBD2 (5 bases). V gave up 8 bases and J gave up 4 bases, with 18 bases separating them. The CDR3 runs 14 residues. Germline CDR1 and CDR2: SNHLY and FYNNEI. CDR3 residues: CASEEARRLYEQYF. The CDR3 region has the DNA TGTGCCAGCGAGGAGGCTCGAAGATTATACGAGCAGTACTTC.

This clone was seen at least ten times. The rearrangement uses TRBV9 and TRBJ2-5; 7 bases are a match to TRBD2. The CDR3 is 17 amino acids. Looked up from germline, CDR1 is SGDLS and CDR2 is YYNGEE. The J segment lost 1 base and the V segment lost 1 base, leaving 10 bases of the junction unmatched. The CDR3, as DNA: TGTGCCAGCAGCGTAAGGGTCCAGCGGGACCCCCAAGAGACCCAGTACTTC. It yields the protein CASSVRVQRDPQETQYF.

In DNA form, the CDR3 reads TGTGCCAGCACCTCAAGTTCACCCCTCCACTTT. It encodes CASTSSSPLHF. The V gene is TRBV6-5, the J gene TRBJ1-6; no clear D. The CDR3 sequence is 11 residues long. Trimming took off 7 bases at V and 9 bases at J, with 7 bases between the two ends. Germline loops: CDR1 MNHEY, CDR2 SVGAGI.

Only one count was recorded for this clone. The chain is built from TRBV7-3 and TRBJ1-2; D gene uncertain. Germline assignment: CDR1 SGHTA and CDR2 FQGTGA. CDR3 length: 13 residues. Trimming left V 2 bases short and J 9 bases short, with 13 bases between. CDR3 protein: CASSLSADGSYTF. Here the CDR3 DNA reads TGTGCCAGCAGCTTATCGGCAGACGGAAGCTACACCTTC.

The chain has TRBV27 and TRBJ2-2; maybe TRBD2 (5 bases). Trimming cost V 6 bases and J 0 bases, with 8 bases left between them. Germline V gene data show CDR1 as MNHEY and CDR2 as SMNVEV (reference sequence). This CDR3 is built from 14 residues. CDR3 loop: CASSPSTNTGELFF. The CDR3 DNA reads as TGTGCCAGCAGCCCTAGCACGAACACCGGGGAGCTGTTTTTT.

The V gene is TRBV2, the J gene TRBJ2-1, with 9 bases fitting TRBD1. This CDR3 is 14 amino acids long. Germline V gene data show CDR1 as SNHLY and CDR2 as FYNNEI. V lost 3 bases and J lost 9; bases outside the gene matches: 6. The chain's CDR3 is CASSEGTGLGEQFF. Here the CDR3 DNA reads TGTGCCAGCAGTGAGGGGACAGGGCTGGGTGAGCAGTTCTTC.

CDR3: CASSLASGGYTF. The CDR3 bases are TGTGCCAGCAGCTTGGCGTCAGGCGGCTACACCTTC. This chain links TRBV11-2 with TRBJ1-2, with no clear D. Germline lookup yields CDR1 SGHAT and CDR2 FQNNGV. V dropped 3 bases and J dropped 8 bases, with 10 bases sitting between them. This CDR3 has 12 amino acids.